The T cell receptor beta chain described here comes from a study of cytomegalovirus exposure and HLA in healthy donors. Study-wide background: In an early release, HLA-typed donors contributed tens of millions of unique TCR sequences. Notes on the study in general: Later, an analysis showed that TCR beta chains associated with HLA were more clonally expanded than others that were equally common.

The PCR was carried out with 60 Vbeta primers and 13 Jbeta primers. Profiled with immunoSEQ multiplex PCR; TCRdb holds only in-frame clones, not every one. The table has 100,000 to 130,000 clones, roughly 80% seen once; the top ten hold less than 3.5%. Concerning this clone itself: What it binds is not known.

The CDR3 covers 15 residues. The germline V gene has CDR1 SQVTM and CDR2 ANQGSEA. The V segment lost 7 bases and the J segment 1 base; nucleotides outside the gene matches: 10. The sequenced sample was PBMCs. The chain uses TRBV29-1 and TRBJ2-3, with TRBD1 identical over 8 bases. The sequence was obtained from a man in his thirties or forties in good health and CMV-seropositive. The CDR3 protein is CSGGMDRDGTDTQYF. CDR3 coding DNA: TGCAGCGGGGGGATGGACAGGGATGGCACAGATACGCAGTATTTT.